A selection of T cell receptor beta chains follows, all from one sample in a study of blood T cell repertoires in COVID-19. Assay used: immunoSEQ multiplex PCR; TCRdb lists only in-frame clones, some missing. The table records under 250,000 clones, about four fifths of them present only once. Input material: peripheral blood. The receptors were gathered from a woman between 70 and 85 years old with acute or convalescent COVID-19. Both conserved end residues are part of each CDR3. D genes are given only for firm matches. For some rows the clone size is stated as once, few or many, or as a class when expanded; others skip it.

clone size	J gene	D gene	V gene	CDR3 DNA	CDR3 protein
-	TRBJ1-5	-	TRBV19	TGTGCCAGTGGGGGGGAACAGCCCCAGCATTTT	CASGGEQPQHF
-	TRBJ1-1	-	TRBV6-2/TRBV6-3	TGTGCCAGCAGTTACACGGGGGTTGCTTTCTTT	CASSYTGVAFF
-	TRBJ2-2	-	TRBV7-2	TGTGCCAGCAGCAGGACAGCGAACACCGGGGAGCTGTTTTTT	CASSRTANTGELFF
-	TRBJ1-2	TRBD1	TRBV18	TGTGCCAGCTCACCACAGACAGGGGGCGAATATGGCTACACCTTC	CASSPQTGGEYGYTF
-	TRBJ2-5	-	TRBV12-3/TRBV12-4	TGTGCCAGCAGCCGCACAGGGCGGGAGACCCAGTACTTC	CASSRTGRETQYF
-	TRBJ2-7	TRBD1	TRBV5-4	TGTGCCAGCAGCTGGGGCCAGGGGGCCTACGAGCAGTACTTC	CASSWGQGAYEQYF
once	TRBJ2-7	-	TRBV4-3	TGCGCCAGCAGCCAAGGCGAGGCAGACTCCTACGAGCAGTACTTC	CASSQGEADSYEQYF
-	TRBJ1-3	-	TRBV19	TGTGCCAGTAGTATACCCCGTCTCCTGGATCGGGACACCATATATTTT	CASSIPRLLDRDTIYF
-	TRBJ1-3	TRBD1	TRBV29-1	TGCAGCGTTCAATCCCCCAGGACAGGGGCCTCTGGAAACACCATATATTTT	CSVQSPRTGASGNTIYF
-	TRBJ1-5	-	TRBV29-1	TGCAGCGTTGAACAGGGAGGGGGTCAGCCCCAGCATTTT	CSVEQGGGQPQHF
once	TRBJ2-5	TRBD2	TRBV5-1	TGCGCCAGCAGCTTCCTAGCGGGAGTATTCGAGACCCAGTACTTC	CASSFLAGVFETQYF
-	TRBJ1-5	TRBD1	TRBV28	TGTGCCAGCAGACTGACAGGGAGTCGGGATCAGCCCCAGCATTTT	CASRLTGSRDQPQHF
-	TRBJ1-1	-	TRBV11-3	TGTGCCAGCAGCGCCCGGTCGGGGGACACTGAAGCTTTCTTT	CASSARSGDTEAFF
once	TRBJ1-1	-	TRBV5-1	TGCGCCAGCAGCAGGGACACTAACACTGAAGCTTTCTTT	CASSRDTNTEAFF
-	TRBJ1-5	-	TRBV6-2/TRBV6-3	TGTGCCAGCAGTGAGGGTTATCAGCCCCAGCATTTT	CASSEGYQPQHF
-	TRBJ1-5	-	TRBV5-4	TGTGCCAGCAGCTTGGGAGGACTAAGTGGGGCCAATCAGCCCCAGCATTTT	CASSLGGLSGANQPQHF
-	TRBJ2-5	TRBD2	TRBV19	TGTGCCAGTAGTATAGCTGTGACTAGCGGCCAAGAGACCCAGTACTTC	CASSIAVTSGQETQYF
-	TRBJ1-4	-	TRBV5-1	TGCGCCAGCAGCTTGGACGGTGGCAGGCTGGGAAAACTGTTTTTT	CASSLDGGRLGKLFF
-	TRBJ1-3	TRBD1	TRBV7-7	TGTGCCAGCAGCCCCGGGACAGTATCTGGAAACACCATATATTTT	CASSPGTVSGNTIYF
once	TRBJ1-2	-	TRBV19	TGTGCCAGTAGTATAGGGTCGACAGCCTATGGCTACACCTTC	CASSIGSTAYGYTF
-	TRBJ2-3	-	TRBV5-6	TGTGCCAGCAGCTTGGGCAGGGTCACAGATACGCAGTATTTT	CASSLGRVTDTQYF
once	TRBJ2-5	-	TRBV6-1	TGTGCCAGCAGTGAGAGAGAGACCCAGTACTTC	CASSERETQYF
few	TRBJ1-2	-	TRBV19	TGTGCCACCAAACCCTCGGGGAATGGCTACACCTTC	CATKPSGNGYTF
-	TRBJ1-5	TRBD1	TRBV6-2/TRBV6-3	TGTGCCAGCAGTAGACAGGGGGGTGGCAATCAGCCCCAGCATTTT	CASSRQGGGNQPQHF